This TCR beta chain was captured by sequencing in a study of T cell responses to AZD1222 COVID-19 vaccine. The overall study: Analyses pooled second doses at about 4 or about 12 weeks.

The study's findings and limits: Clonal diversity may have been underestimated, and the donors were mostly white British, with more females than males.

The assay was immunoSEQ multiplex PCR, and TCRdb's table has in-frame clones only and misses some. Altogether approximately 140,000 clones are present, around 89% being singletons, with the ten largest covering approximately 3%. Note on this clone: Its antigen is unidentified. This sample includes further DNA sequences coding for the same CDR3.

Germline CDR1 is MNHEY and CDR2 is SMNVEV (reference sequence). V shed 6 bases, J shed 2 bases, and the junction held 4 bases outside the gene matches. The CDR3 is 13 amino acids. This clonotype originated in an adult in good health. The rearrangement joins TRBV27 to TRBJ2-7; the match to TRBD1 covers 7 bases. This sample comprised peripheral blood, obtained on day 0 of AZD1222 vaccination. The CDR3, as DNA: TGTGCCAGCAGAAGGACAGGAACCTACGAGCAGTACTTC. This sequence encodes CASRRTGTYEQYF.